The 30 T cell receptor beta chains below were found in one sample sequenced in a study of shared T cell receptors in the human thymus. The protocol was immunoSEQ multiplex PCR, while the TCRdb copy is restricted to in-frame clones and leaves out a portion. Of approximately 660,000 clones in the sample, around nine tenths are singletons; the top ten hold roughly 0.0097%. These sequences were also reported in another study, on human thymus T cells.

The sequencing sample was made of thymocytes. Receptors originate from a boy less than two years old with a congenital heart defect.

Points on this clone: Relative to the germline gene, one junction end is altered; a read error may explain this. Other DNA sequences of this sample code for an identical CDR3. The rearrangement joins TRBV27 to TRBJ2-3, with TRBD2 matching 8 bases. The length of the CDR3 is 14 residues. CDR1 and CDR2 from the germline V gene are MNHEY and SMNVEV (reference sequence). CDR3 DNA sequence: TGTGCCAGCAGTCTACGGGGGGGCAGGGATACACAGTATTTT. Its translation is CASSLRGGRDTQYF.

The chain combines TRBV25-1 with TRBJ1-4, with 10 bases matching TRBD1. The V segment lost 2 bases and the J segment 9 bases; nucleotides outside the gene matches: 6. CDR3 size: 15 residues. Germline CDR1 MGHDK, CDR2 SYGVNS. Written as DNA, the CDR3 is TGTGCCAGCAGTGAAACGGGACAGGGGAATAAAAAACTGTTTTTT. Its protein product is CASSETGQGNKKLFF.

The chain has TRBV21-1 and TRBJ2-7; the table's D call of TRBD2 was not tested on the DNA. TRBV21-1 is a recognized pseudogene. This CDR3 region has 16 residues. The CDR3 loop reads CASSIRTSGGPGEQYF. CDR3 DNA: TGTGCCAGCAGCATTAGGACTAGCGGGGGCCCGGGCGAGCAGTACTTC.

The CDR3 DNA sequence: TGTGCCAGCAGCTTGGTACAGGGAGTGTTGGAGACCCAGTACTTC. Its protein product is CASSLVQGVLETQYF. The chain links TRBV7-9 to TRBJ2-5; TRBD1 might be the D (6 bases). The germline V gene encodes CDR1 SEHNR and CDR2 FQNEAQ (reference sequence). V lost 3 bases and J lost 5, with 16 bases in between. The CDR3 is made up of 15 amino acids.

CDR3 residues: CASSAWDRLNTEAFF. The CDR3 region has the DNA TGTGCCAGCAGTGCCTGGGACAGATTGAACACTGAAGCTTTCTTT. V usage is TRBV27 and J usage is TRBJ1-1; 7 nucleotides match TRBD1. The V gene end was trimmed by 5 bases and the J gene end by 0 bases; junction bases not matched to a gene: 6. The CDR3 length is 15 residues. CDR1 and CDR2 (germline): MNHEY, SMNVEV (reference sequence).

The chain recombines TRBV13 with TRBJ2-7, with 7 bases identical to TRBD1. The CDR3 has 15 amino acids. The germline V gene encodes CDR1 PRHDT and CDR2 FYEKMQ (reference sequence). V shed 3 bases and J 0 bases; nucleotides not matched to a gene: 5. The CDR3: CASSFSRDSSYEQYF. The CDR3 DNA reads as TGTGCCAGCAGCTTTTCCCGGGACAGCTCCTACGAGCAGTACTTC.

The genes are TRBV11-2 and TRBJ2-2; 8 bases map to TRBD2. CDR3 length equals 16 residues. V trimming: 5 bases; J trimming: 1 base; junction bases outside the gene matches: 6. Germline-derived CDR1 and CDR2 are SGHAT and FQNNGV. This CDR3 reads CASSRGGGRNTGELFF. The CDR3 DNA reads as TGTGCCAGCAGCCGGGGGGGCGGGAGGAACACCGGGGAGCTGTTTTTT. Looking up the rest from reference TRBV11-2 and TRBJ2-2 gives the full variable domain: EAGVAQSPRYKIIEKRQSVAFWCNPISGHATLYWYQQILGQGPKLLIQFQNNGVVDDSQLPKDRFSAERLKGVDSTLKIQPAKLEDSAVYLCASSRGGGRNTGELFFGEGSRLTVL.

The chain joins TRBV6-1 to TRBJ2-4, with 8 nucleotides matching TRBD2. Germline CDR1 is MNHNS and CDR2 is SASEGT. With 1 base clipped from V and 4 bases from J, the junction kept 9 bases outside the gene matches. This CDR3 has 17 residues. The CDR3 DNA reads TGTGCCAGCAGTGAAGTGGCGGGAGGTCGTGGGAAAAACATTCAGTACTTC. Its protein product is CASSEVAGGRGKNIQYF.

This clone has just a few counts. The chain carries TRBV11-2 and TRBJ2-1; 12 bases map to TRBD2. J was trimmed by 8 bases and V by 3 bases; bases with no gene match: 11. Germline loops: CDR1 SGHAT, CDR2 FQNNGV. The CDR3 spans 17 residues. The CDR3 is CASSFGLAGKKGYEQFF. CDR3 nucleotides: TGTGCCAGCAGCTTCGGACTAGCGGGGAAGAAAGGCTATGAGCAGTTCTTC.

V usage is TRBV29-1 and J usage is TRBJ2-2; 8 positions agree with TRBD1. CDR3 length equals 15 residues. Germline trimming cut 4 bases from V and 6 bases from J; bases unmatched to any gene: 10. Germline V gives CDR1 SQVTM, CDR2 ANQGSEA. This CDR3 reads CSVVLGRGRSGELFF. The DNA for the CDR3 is TGCAGCGTTGTACTAGGCAGGGGGCGGTCCGGGGAGCTGTTTTTT.

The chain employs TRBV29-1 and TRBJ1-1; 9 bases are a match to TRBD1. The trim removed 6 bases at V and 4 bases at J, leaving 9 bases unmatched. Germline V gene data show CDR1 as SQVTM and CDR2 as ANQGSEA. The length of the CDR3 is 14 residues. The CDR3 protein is CSVGTGGRSTEAFF. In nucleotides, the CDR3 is TGCAGCGTAGGTACAGGGGGCCGTAGCACTGAAGCTTTCTTT.

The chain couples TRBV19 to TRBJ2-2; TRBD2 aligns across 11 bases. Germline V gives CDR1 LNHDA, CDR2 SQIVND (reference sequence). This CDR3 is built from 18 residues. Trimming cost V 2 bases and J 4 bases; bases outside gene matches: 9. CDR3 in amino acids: CASSIPLSGRAPTGELFF. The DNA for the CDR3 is TGTGCCAGTAGTATACCCCTTAGCGGGAGGGCCCCCACCGGGGAGCTGTTTTTT.

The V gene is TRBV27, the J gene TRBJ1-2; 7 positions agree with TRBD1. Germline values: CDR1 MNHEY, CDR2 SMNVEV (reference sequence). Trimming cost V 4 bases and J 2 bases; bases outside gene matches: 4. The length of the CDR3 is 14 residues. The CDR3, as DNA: TGTGCCAGCAGTTGGGGACAGACAAACTATGGCTACACCTTC. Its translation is CASSWGQTNYGYTF.

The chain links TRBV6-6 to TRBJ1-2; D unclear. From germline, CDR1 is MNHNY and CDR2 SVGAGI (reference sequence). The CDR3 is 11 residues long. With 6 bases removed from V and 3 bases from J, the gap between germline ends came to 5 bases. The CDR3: CASRDYYGYTF. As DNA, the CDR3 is TGTGCCAGCAGAGACTACTATGGCTACACCTTC.

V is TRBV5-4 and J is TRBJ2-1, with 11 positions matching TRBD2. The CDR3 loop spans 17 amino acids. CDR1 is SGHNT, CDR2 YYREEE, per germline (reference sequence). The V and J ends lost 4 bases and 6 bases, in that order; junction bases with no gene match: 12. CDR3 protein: CASSRTGTSGSGNEQFF. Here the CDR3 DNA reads TGTGCCAGCAGCAGGACCGGGACTAGCGGAAGTGGCAATGAGCAGTTCTTC.

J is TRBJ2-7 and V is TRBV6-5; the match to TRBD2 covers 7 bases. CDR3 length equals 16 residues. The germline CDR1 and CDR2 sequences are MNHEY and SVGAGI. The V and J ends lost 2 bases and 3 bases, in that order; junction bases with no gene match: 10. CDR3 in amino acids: CASSYGREGAHYEQYF. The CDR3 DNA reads TGTGCCAGCAGTTACGGGAGGGAGGGAGCGCACTACGAGCAGTACTTC.

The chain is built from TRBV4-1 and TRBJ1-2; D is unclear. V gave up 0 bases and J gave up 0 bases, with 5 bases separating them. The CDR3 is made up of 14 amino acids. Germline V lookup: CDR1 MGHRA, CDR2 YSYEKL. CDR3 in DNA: TGCGCCAGCAGCCAAGATTCCGCTAACTATGGCTACACCTTC. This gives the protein CASSQDSANYGYTF.

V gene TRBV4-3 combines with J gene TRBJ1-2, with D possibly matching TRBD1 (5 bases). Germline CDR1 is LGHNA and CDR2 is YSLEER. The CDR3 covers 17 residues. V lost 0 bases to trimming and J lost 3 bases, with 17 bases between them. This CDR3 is CASSQDPPVGGDYGYTF. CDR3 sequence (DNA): TGCGCCAGCAGCCAAGATCCCCCTGTGGGGGGGGACTATGGCTACACCTTC.

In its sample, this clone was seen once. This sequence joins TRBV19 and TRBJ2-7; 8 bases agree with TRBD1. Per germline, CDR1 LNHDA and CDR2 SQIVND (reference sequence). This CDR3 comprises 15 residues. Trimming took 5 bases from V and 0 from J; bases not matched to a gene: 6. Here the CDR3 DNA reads TGTGCCAGTAGTCCGGGGGACAGGAGCTCCTACGAGCAGTACTTC. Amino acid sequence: CASSPGDRSSYEQYF.

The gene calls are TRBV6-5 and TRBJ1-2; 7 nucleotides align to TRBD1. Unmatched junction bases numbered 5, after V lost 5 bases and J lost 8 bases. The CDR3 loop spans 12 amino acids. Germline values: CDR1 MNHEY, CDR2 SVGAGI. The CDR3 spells CASSPGGRGYTF. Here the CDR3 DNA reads TGTGCCAGCAGTCCAGGGGGAAGGGGCTACACCTTC.

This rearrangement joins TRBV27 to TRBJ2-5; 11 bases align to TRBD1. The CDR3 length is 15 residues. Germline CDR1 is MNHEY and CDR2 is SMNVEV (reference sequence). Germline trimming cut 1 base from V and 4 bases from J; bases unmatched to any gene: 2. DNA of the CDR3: TGTGCCAGCAGTTTATTGGACAGGGGGCGAGAGACCCAGTACTTC. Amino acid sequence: CASSLLDRGRETQYF.

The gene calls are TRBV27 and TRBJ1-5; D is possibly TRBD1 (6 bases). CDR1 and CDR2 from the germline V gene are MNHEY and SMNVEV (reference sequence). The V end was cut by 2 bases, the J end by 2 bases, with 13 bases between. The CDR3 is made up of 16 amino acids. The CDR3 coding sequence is TGTGCCAGCAGTTTAAAGGGGGTAGGTGGCAATCAGCCCCAGCATTTT. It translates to CASSLKGVGGNQPQHF.

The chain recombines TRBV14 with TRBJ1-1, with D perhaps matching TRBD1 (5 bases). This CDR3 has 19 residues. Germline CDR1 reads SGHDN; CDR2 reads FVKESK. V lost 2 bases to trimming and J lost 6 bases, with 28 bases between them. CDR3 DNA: TGTGCCAGCAGCCAAAATAGTGGAGGGGTGGCACGGTTATTGCCTGAAGCTTTCTTT. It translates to CASSQNSGGVARLLPEAFF.

CDR3 residues: CASSLDVTDLNTEAFF. For the CDR3, the DNA is TGCGCCAGCAGCTTGGATGTGACAGACTTAAACACTGAAGCTTTCTTT. The rearrangement joins TRBV5-1 to TRBJ1-1; possible D gene TRBD1, 5 bases. V lost 0 bases and J 2 bases, leaving 14 bases between the germline ends. Germline V CDR1 and CDR2: SGHRS, YFSETQ. This CDR3 is built from 16 residues.

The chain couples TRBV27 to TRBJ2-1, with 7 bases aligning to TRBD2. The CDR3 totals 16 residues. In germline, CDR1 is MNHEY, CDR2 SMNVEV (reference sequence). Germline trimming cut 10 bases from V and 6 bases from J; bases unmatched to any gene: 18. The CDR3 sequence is CATGAVAGPRGNEQFF. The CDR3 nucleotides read TGTGCCACCGGAGCGGTAGCGGGCCCGAGGGGCAATGAGCAGTTCTTC.

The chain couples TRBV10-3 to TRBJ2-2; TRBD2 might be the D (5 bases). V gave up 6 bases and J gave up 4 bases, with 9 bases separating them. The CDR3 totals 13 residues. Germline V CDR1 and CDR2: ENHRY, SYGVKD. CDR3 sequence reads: CAIRGRGTGELFF. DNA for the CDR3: TGTGCCATCAGAGGCCGGGGCACCGGGGAGCTGTTTTTT.

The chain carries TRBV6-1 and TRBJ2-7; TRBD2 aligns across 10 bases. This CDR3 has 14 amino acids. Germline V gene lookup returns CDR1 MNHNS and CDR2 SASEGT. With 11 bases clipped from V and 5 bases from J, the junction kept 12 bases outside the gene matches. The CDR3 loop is CAVRLAGKTHEQYF. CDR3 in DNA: TGTGCCGTAAGACTAGCGGGTAAAACCCACGAGCAGTACTTC.

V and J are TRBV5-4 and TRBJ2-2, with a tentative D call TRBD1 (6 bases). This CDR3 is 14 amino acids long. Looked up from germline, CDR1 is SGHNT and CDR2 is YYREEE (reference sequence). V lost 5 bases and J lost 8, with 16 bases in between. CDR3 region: CASRPGQLLGELFF. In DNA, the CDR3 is TGTGCCAGCAGACCAGGACAGCTACTAGGGGAGCTGTTTTTT.

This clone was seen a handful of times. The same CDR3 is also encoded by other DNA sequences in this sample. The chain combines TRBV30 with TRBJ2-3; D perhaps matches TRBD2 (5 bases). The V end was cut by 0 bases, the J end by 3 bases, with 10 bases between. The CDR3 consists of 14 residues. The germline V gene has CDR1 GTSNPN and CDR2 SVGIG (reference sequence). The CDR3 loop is CAWSVGRETDTQYF. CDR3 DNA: TGTGCCTGGAGTGTGGGTCGGGAAACAGATACGCAGTATTTT.

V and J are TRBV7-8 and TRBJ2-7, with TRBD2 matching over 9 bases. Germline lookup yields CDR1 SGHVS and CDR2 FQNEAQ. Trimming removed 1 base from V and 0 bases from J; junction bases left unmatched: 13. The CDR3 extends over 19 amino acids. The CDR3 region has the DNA TGTGCCAGCAGCTTAGTCGCCCAGCGGGAGGACCCTAACTCCTACGAGCAGTACTTC. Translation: CASSLVAQREDPNSYEQYF.